The present T cell receptor beta chain was sequenced within a study of control samples from healthy donors and cancer patients. Data came from immunoSEQ multiplex PCR; TCRdb stores just in-frame clones and leaves some out. The sample contains about 38,000 clones, around 83% of which appear only once. This clone was recorded only once. This receptor was taken from a woman in her fifties or sixties with lung cancer. The sample comprised PBMCs.

The CDR3 DNA reads as TGTGCCAGCAGCTTACCCGGGACTAGCGGGAGGAGCGAGCAGTACTTC. It is translated as CASSLPGTSGRSEQYF. The chain is built from TRBV7-2 and TRBJ2-7; 15 bases agree with TRBD2. V lost 2 bases to trimming and J lost 6 bases; unmatched junction nucleotides: 5. Germline V gene data show CDR1 as SGHTA and CDR2 as FQGNSA. The CDR3 has 16 amino acids. The full variable domain, in which reference TRBV7-2 and TRBJ2-7 provide the parts outside the CDR3, is GAGVSQSPSNKVTEKGKDVELRCDPISGHTALYWYRQSLGQGLEFLIYFQGNSAPDKSGLPSDRFSAERTGGSVSTLTIQRTQQEDSAVYLCASSLPGTSGRSEQYFGPGTRLTVT.